The 12 T cell receptor beta chains below were found in one sample sequenced in a study of monozygotic twins with inflammatory bowel disease. TCRdb re-called the 5' RACE reads; one entry per CDR3 protein, DNA not given. The sample holds 350,000 to 500,000 distinct CDR3 sequences. Source material: blood. All receptors derive from a human donor with ulcerative colitis or Crohn's disease, or a healthy co-twin of an affected twin (not recorded which).

This chain joins TRBV11-2 and TRBJ2-2; TCRdb's D gene call, TRBD1, goes unchecked for lack of DNA. The germline V gene encodes CDR1 SGHAT and CDR2 FQNNGV. This CDR3 has 13 residues. CDR3 loop: CASSQDRGRELFF.

J is TRBJ1-6 and V is TRBV27; TCRdb's assignment of TRBD1 cannot be checked, as there is no DNA. The CDR3 spans 14 residues. In germline, CDR1 is MNHEY, CDR2 SMNVEV (reference sequence). The CDR3 loop reads CASSLGDRNSPLHF.

The chain has TRBV25-1 and TRBJ1-2; checking the TCRdb D call of TRBD1 is not possible without DNA. This CDR3 is built from 14 residues. Germline values: CDR1 MGHDK, CDR2 SYGVNS. The CDR3 sequence is CASSEGGTNYGYTF.

This rearrangement joins TRBV12-3 or TRBV12-4 to TRBJ2-2. The CDR3 is 14 residues long. CDR3 sequence: CASSLALHAGELFF.

The rearrangement joins TRBV21-1 to TRBJ2-2; TCRdb's assignment of TRBD2 cannot be checked, as there is no DNA. TRBV21-1 is a recognized pseudogene. The CDR3 is 20 residues long. The CDR3 is CASSSRPVAGDLVEAGELFF.

The chain joins TRBV6-5 to TRBJ1-1; the D call of TRBD1 rests on TCRdb alone, since no DNA is present to check it. This CDR3 contains 15 residues. Germline V gene lookup returns CDR1 MNHEY and CDR2 SVGAGI. Here the CDR3 reads CASSYSGTLGTEAFF.

The chain carries TRBV11-2 and TRBJ1-6; the TCRdb D gene call, TRBD1, has no DNA to confirm it. The germline gives CDR1 SGHAT, CDR2 FQNNGV. The CDR3 is made up of 16 amino acids. CDR3 region: CASSVPTGQPNSPLHF.

The V call is TRBV7-9, the J call TRBJ1-4. Germline CDR1 and CDR2: SEHNR and FQNEAQ (reference sequence). The CDR3 is 14 residues long. The CDR3 spells CASSPSRRGEKLFF.

The J gene is TRBJ2-7, the V gene TRBV29-1; no DNA is available, so the TRBD1 call from TCRdb remains unchecked. This CDR3 has 11 residues. The germline CDR1 and CDR2 sequences are SQVTM and ANQGSEA. The CDR3 sequence: CSAGHIHEQYF.

The gene calls are TRBV12-3 or TRBV12-4 and TRBJ2-2; TCRdb's D call of TRBD1 is untestable without DNA. This CDR3 has 15 residues. CDR3 sequence reads: CASSLGTRDTGELFF.

V is TRBV3-1 and J is TRBJ2-5; as DNA is missing, the TRBD2 call by TCRdb cannot be tested. This CDR3 contains 16 residues. Germline assignment: CDR1 LGHDT and CDR2 YNNKEL (reference sequence). This CDR3 is CASSHSGTRALETQYF.

The chain employs TRBV12-3 or TRBV12-4 and TRBJ1-1. This CDR3 has 13 residues. CDR3 sequence reads: CASSSYENTEAFF.